In this sample, the clone carrying this T cell receptor beta chain turned up a few times. Its antigen is currently unknown. Exclusion criteria comprised other autoimmune diseases, uncontrolled infections, pregnancy or lactation in patients. Amplification from RNA transcripts yielded the TCR beta CDR3 regions. Second-round multiplex PCR came after a first-round RT-PCR that employed HTBI primers. TCRdb ran MiXCR on the multiplex PCR reads and lists one entry per CDR3 protein. The data show some 750,000 distinct CDR3 sequences, with 40% seen just once and approximately 43% held by the top ten. The V and J ends lost 7 bases and 13 bases respectively, with 10 bases between them. CDR1 and CDR2 (germline): MNHNY, SVGAGI (reference sequence). The length of the CDR3 is 9 residues. This entry comes from a study of Graves' ophthalmopathy and Graves' hyperthyroidism. Study context: Before any treatment was given, at initial diagnosis, peripheral blood was collected.

General study points: Built on 13 signatures, a model told ophthalmopathy apart from stable hyperthyroidism with 85% to 90% sensitivity and approximately 80% specificity. Among expanded thyroid clonotypes above 0.001 frequency, most also occurred in blood.

This clonotype was sampled from an adult man with Graves' ophthalmopathy. Source material: peripheral blood. This sequence joins TRBV6-6 and TRBJ1-1, with TRBD1 as a possible D gene (5 bases). The CDR3 coding sequence is TGTGCCAGCACCCCTGGGGGTTTCTTT. Translating gives CASTPGGFF.